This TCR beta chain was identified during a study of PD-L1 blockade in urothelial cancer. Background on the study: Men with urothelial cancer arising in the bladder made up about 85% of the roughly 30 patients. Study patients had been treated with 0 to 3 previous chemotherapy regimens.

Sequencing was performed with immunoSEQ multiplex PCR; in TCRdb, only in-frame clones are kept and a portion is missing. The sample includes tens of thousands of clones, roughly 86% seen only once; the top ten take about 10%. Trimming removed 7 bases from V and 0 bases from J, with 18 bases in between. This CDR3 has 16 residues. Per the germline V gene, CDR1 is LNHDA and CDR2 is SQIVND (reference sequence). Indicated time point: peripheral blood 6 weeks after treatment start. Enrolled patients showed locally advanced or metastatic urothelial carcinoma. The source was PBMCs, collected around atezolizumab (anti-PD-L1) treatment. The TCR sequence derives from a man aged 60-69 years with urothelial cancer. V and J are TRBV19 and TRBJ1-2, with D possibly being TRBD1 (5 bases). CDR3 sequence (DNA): TGTGCCAGTAAACGGGAGACAGTGGCTTCTAACTATGGCTACACCTTC. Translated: CASKRETVASNYGYTF.